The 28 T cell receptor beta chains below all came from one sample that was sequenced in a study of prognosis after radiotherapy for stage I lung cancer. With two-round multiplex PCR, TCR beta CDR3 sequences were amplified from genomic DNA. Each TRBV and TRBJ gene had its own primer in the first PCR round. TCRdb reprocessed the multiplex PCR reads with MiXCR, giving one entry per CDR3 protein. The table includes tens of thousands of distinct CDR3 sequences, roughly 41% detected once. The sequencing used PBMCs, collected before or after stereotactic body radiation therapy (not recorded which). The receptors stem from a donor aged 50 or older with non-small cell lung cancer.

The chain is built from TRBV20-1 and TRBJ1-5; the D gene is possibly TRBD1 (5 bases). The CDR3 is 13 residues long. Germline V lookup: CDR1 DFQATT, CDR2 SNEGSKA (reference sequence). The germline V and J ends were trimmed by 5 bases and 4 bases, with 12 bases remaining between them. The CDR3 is CSAQGYGNQPQHF. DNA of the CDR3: TGCAGTGCTCAGGGATATGGGAATCAGCCCCAGCATTTT.

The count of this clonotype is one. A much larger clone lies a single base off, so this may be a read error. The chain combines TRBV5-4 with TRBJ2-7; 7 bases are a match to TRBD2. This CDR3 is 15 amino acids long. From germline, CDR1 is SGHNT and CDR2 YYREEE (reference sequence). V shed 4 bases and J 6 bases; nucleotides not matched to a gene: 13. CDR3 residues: CASSPGGGVTGEQYF. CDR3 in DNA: TGTGCCAGCAGCCCGGGGGGAGGGGTTACGGGCGAGCAGTACTTC.

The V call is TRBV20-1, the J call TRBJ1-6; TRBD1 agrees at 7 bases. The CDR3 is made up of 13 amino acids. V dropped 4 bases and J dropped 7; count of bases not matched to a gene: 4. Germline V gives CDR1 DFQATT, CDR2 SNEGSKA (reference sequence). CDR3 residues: CSAMARGNSPLHF. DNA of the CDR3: TGCAGTGCTATGGCCAGGGGGAATTCACCCCTCCACTTT.

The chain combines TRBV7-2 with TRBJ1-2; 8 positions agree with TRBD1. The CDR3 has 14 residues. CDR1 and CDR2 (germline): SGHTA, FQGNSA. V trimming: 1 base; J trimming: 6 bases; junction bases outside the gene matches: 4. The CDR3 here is CASSLGQGSHGYTF. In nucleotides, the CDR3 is TGTGCCAGCAGCTTAGGACAGGGGTCGCATGGCTACACCTTC. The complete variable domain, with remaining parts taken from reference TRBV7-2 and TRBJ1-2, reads GAGVSQSPSNKVTEKGKDVELRCDPISGHTALYWYRQSLGQGLEFLIYFQGNSAPDKSGLPSDRFSAERTGGSVSTLTIQRTQQEDSAVYLCASSLGQGSHGYTFGSGTRLTVV.

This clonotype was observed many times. CDR3 loop: CASSETSGRGDGTDTQYF. The CDR3 nucleotides read TGCGCCAGCAGTGAGACTAGCGGGAGAGGAGACGGCACAGATACGCAGTATTTT. This chain links TRBV10-2 with TRBJ2-3; 11 positions match TRBD2. The CDR3 is 18 residues long. Germline assignment: CDR1 WSHSY and CDR2 SAAADI. V was clipped by 2 bases and J by 1 base; unmatched bases: 8.

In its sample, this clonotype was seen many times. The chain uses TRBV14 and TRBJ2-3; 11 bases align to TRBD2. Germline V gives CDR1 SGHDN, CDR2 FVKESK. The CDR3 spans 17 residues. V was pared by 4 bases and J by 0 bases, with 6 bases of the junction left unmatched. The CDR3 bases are TGTGCCAGCAGCCCCCTAGCGGGAGGAACTAGCACAGATACGCAGTATTTT. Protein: CASSPLAGGTSTDTQYF. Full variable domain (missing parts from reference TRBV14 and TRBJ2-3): EAGVTQFPSHSVIEKGQTVTLRCDPISGHDNLYWYRRVMGKEIKFLLHFVKESKQDESGMPNNRFLAERTGGTYSTLKVQPAELEDSGVYFCASSPLAGGTSTDTQYFGPGTRLTVL.

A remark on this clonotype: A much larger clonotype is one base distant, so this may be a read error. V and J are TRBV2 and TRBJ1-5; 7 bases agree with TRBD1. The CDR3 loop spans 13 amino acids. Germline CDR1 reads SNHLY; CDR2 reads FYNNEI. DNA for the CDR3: TGTACCAGCAGGCCCACAGGGGACCAGCCCCAGCGTTTT. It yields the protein CTSRPTGDQPQRF.

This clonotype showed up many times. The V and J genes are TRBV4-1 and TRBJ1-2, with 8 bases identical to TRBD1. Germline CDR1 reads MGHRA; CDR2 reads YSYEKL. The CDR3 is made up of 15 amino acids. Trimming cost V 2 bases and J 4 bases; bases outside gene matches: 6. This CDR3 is CASSQSGTGGYGYTF. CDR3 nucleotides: TGCGCCAGCAGCCAATCCGGGACAGGAGGCTATGGCTACACCTTC.

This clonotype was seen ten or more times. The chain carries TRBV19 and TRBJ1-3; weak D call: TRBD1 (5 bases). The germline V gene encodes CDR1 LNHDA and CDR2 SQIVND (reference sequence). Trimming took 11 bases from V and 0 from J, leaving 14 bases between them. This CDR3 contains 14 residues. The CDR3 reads CACTSGTSGNTIYF. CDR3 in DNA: TGTGCCTGCACATCCGGGACCTCTGGAAACACCATATATTTT.

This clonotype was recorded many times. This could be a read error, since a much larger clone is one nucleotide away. This CDR3 reads CTSSESGVYGYTF. As DNA, the CDR3 is TGTACCAGCAGTGAATCAGGGGTCTATGGCTACACCTTC. V is TRBV6-1 and J is TRBJ1-2; TRBD1 is a possible D gene (6 bases). Germline V gene data show CDR1 as MNHNS and CDR2 as SASEGT. The CDR3 loop spans 13 amino acids.

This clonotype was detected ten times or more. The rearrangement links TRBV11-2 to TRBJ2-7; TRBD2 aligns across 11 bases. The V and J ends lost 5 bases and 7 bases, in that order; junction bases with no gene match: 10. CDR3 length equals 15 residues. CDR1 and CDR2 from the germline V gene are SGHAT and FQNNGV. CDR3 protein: CASSIQLAGVGEQYF. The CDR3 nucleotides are TGTGCCAGCAGCATCCAACTAGCGGGAGTTGGTGAGCAGTACTTC.

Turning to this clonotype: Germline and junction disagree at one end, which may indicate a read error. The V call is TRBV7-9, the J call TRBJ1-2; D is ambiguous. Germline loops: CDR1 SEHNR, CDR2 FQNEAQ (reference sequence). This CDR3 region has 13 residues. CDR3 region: CASSPVLNYGYTF. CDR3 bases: TGCGCCAGCAGCCCAGTACTTAACTATGGCTACACCTTC.

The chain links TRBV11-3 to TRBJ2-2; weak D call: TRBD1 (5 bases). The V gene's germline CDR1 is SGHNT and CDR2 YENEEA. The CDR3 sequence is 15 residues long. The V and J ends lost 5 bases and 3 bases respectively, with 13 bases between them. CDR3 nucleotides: TGTGCCAGCAGCACCAGGGTCCGTGACACCGGGGAGCTGTTTTTT. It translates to CASSTRVRDTGELFF.

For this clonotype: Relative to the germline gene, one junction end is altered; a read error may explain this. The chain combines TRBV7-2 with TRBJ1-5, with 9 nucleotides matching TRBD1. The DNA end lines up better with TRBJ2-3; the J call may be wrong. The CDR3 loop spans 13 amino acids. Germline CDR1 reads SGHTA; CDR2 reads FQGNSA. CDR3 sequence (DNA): TGCGCCAGCAGCCGGGACAGGGTACAGCCCCAGTATTTT. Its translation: CASSRDRVQPQYF.

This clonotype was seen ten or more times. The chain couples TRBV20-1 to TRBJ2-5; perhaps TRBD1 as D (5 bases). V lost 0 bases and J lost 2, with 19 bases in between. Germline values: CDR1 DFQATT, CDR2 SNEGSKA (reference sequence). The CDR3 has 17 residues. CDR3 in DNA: TGCAGTGCTAGAGATCAATGGGGTGGGCAGGGTCAAGAGACCCAGTACTTC. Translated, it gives CSARDQWGGQGQETQYF.

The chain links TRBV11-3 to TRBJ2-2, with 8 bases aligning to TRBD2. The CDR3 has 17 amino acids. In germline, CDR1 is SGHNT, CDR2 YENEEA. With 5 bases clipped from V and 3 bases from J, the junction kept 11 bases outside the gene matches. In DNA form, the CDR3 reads TGTGCCAGCAGCCTCTTAGTAATAGCGGGGTACACCGGGGAGCTGTTTTTT. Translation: CASSLLVIAGYTGELFF.

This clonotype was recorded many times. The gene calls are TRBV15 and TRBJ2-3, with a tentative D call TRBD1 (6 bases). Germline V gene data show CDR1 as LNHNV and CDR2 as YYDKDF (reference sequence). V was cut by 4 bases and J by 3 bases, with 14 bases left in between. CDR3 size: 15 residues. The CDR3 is CATSNGQGITDTQYF. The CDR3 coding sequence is TGTGCCACCAGCAACGGGCAGGGGATAACAGATACGCAGTATTTT.

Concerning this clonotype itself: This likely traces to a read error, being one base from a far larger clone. In DNA, the CDR3 is TGTGTCAGCAGAAACTTGGGGGCTAACTATGGCTACACCTTC. Residues: CVSRNLGANYGYTF. The rearrangement links TRBV6-5 to TRBJ1-2; maybe TRBD1 (5 bases). The CDR3 length is 14 residues. The germline CDR1 and CDR2 sequences are MNHEY and SVGAGI.

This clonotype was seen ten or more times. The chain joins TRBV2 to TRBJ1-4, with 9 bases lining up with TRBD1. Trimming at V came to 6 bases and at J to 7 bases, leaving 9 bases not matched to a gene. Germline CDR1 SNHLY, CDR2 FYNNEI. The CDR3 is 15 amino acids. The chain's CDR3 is CASRRRQGESEKLFF. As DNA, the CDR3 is TGTGCCAGCAGGAGAAGACAGGGGGAGAGTGAAAAACTGTTTTTT.

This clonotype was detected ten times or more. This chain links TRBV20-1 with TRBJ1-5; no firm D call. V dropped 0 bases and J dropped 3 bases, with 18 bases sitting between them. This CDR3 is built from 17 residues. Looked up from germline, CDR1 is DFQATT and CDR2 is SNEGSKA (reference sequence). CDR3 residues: CSARDEGETASNQPQHF. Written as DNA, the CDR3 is TGCAGTGCTAGAGATGAGGGAGAAACGGCGTCCAATCAGCCCCAGCATTTT.

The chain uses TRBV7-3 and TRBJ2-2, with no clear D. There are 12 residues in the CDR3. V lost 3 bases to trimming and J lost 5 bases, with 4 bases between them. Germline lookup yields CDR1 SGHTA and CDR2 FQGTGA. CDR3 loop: CASSFGTGELFF. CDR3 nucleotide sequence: TGTGCCAGCAGCTTTGGTACCGGGGAGCTGTTTTTT. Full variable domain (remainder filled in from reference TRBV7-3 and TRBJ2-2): GAGVSQTPSNKVTEKGKYVELRCDPISGHTALYWYRQSLGQGPEFLIYFQGTGAADDSGLPNDRFFAVRPEGSVSTLKIQRTERGDSAVYLCASSFGTGELFFGEGSRLTVL.

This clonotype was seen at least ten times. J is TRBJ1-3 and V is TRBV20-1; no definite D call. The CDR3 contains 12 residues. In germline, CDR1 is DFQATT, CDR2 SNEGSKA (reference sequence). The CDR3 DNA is TGCAGCATAGGTGGATCTGGAAACACCATATATTTT. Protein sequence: CSIGGSGNTIYF.

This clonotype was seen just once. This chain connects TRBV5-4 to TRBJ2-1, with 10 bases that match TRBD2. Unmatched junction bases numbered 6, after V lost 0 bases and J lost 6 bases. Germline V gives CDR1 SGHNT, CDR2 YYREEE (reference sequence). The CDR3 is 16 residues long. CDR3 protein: CASSLVTSGWANEQFF. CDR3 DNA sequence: TGTGCCAGCAGCTTGGTGACTAGCGGGTGGGCCAATGAGCAGTTCTTC.

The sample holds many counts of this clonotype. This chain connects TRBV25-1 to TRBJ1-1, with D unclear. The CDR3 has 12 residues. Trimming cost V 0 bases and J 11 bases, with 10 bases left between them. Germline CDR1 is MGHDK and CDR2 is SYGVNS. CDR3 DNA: TGTGCCAGCAGTGAATACGGATACGAGGCTTTCTTT. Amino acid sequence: CASSEYGYEAFF.

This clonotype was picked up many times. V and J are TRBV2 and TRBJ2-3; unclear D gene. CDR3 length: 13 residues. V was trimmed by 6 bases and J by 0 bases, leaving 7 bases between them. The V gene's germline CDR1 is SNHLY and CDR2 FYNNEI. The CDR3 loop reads CASRKYSTDTQYF. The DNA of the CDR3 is TGTGCCAGCAGAAAGTATAGCACAGATACGCAGTATTTT.

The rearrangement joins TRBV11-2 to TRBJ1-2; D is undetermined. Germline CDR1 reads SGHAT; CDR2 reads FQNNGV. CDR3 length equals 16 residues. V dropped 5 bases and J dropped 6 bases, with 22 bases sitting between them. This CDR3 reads CASSPRLLDGGDGYTF. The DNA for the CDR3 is TGTGCCAGCAGCCCCCGCCTTTTGGACGGAGGCGATGGCTACACCTTC.

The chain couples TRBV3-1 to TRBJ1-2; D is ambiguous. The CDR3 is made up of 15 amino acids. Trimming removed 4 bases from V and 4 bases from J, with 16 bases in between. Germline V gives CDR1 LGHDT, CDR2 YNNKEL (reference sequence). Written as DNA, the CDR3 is TGTGCCAGCAGCCCAAGGGCGGCGCTAGGCTATGGCTACACCTTC. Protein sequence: CASSPRAALGYGYTF.

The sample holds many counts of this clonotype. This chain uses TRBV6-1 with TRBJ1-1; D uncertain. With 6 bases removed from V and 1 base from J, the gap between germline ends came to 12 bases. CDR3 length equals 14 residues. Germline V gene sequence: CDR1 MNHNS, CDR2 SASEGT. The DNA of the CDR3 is TGTGCCAGCAGCCTTTCCATAGGGAACACTGAAGCTTTCTTT. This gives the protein CASSLSIGNTEAFF.